These T cell receptor beta chains were read from a single sample in a study of siplizumab effects on memory and regulatory T cells. The table came from immunoSEQ multiplex PCR; TCRdb's copy has only in-frame clones and leaves some out. Of about 15,000 clones listed, about 46% are singletons. No antigens are known for them. Specimen: CFSE-low (dividing) CD4+ T cells sorted from an allogeneic mixed lymphocyte reaction. The receptors come from a human donor in good health; the cells came from an allogeneic mixed lymphocyte reaction. Each CDR3 is given with its conserved first and last residue. D genes are given only for firm matches. Only some rows state a clone size, as once, few, many or a class for expanded clones.

>TRBV4-1|TRBJ1-2|-|-
CASSQTRYRKTYGYTF
TGCGCCAGCAGCCAAACCCGCTACCGAAAGACCTATGGCTACACCTTC
>TRBV4-1|TRBJ2-3|-|TRBD1
CASSQARMGQASTDTQYF
TGCGCCAGCAGCCAAGCTAGGATGGGACAGGCTAGCACAGATACGCAGTATTTT
>TRBV6-5|TRBJ2-1|few|-
CASSRYNEQFF
TGTGCCAGCAGTCGCTACAATGAGCAGTTCTTC
>TRBV30|TRBJ2-1|-|-
CAWNPVGGQFF
TGTGCCTGGAATCCTGTCGGTGGGCAGTTCTTC
>TRBV18|TRBJ1-1|-|-
CASSSQGNTEAFF
TGTGCCAGCTCATCACAGGGGAACACTGAAGCTTTCTTT
>TRBV6-5|TRBJ2-7|-|TRBD2
CASSYQGLDSYEQYF
TGTGCCAGCAGTTACCAGGGACTAGACTCCTACGAGCAGTACTTC
>TRBV6-8|TRBJ1-2|once|-
CASSGGIPYGYTF
TGTGCCAGCAGTGGTGGGATCCCCTATGGCTACACCTTC
>TRBV6-5|TRBJ2-7|-|-
CASSSGASNSYEQYF
TGTGCCAGCAGTTCCGGGGCCAGCAACTCCTACGAGCAGTACTTC
>TRBV6-6|TRBJ2-2|-|TRBD1
CASTLNRGLGELFF
TGTGCCAGCACCCTTAATAGGGGGCTCGGGGAGCTGTTTTTT
>TRBV6-1|TRBJ1-3|few|-
CASARGPSSGNTIYF
TGTGCCAGCGCCCGGGGCCCGTCCTCTGGAAACACCATATATTTT
>TRBV18|TRBJ1-2|-|-
CASSPPGYGYTF
TGTGCCAGCTCACCACCGGGGTATGGCTACACCTTC
>TRBV5-1|TRBJ2-1|-|TRBD2
CASSFLAGGKQQFF
TGCGCCAGCAGCTTTTTAGCGGGGGGTAAACAGCAGTTCTTC
>TRBV7-3|TRBJ2-7|-|-
CASSLTVGGSYEQYF
TGTGCCAGCAGCTTAACCGTCGGGGGCTCCTACGAGCAGTACTTC
>TRBV5-6|TRBJ1-2|-|TRBD1
CASSLRQGYHSYTF
TGTGCCAGCAGCTTGCGACAGGGGTATCATAGCTACACCTTC
>TRBV27|TRBJ2-7|-|TRBD1
CASSTRTGKNIYEQYF
TGTGCCAGCAGTACCAGGACAGGGAAAAATATATACGAGCAGTACTTC
>TRBV7-3|TRBJ2-1|-|TRBD2
CASSLFAVTSGNNEQFF
TGTGCCAGCAGCTTATTCGCTGTGACTAGCGGGAATAATGAGCAGTTCTTC
>TRBV6-5|TRBJ1-2|medium-sized|-
CASSYRRMDYGYTF
TGTGCCAGCAGTTACAGGCGGATGGACTATGGCTACACCTTC
>TRBV5-1|TRBJ1-2|-|-
CASSLDSNYGYTF
TGCGCCAGCAGCTTGGACAGTAACTATGGCTACACCTTC
>TRBV7-7|TRBJ2-5|-|TRBD1
CASSSGTGVETQYF
TGTGCTAGCAGCTCCGGGACAGGGGTCGAGACCCAGTACTTC
>TRBV5-1|TRBJ1-4|few|-
CASSLRPKTTNEKLFF
TGCGCCAGCAGCTTGCGACCGAAGACAACTAATGAAAAACTGTTTTTT
>TRBV2|TRBJ1-2|medium-sized|TRBD1
CASSGGQGAQYYGYTF
TGTGCCAGCAGCGGGGGACAGGGGGCCCAGTACTATGGCTACACCTTC
>TRBV9|TRBJ2-7|-|TRBD2
CASGRTSGTEYF
TGTGCCAGCGGGAGGACTAGCGGGACCGAGTACTTC
>TRBV18|TRBJ2-1|once|-
CASSSARVGNEQFF
TGTGCCAGCTCATCGGCGCGGGTGGGTAATGAGCAGTTCTTC
>TRBV19|TRBJ1-5|-|-
CASNSGGGVFQPQHF
TGTGCCAGTAACTCCGGGGGCGGGGTTTTTCAGCCCCAGCATTTT
>TRBV7-3|TRBJ2-3|-|TRBD2
CASSLTSGSDTQYF
TGTGCCAGCAGCTTGACAAGCGGGAGTGATACGCAGTATTTT
>TRBV29-1|TRBJ2-3|-|-
CSVGPRGGDTQYF
TGCAGCGTTGGACCTAGGGGCGGAGATACGCAGTATTTT
>TRBV7-9|TRBJ1-1|-|-
CASSPGRPMNTEAFF
TGTGCCAGCAGCCCGGGACGGCCTATGAACACTGAAGCTTTCTTT
>TRBV5-1|TRBJ1-2|-|TRBD1
CASSNGDRDYGYTF
TGCGCCAGCAGCAACGGGGACAGAGACTATGGCTACACCTTC
>TRBV11-2|TRBJ2-5|-|-
CASSLVSGTPSETQYF
TGTGCCAGCAGCTTAGTCAGCGGGACACCCTCGGAGACCCAGTACTTC
>TRBV20-1|TRBJ2-5|-|-
CSASMVQTQYF
TGCAGTGCTAGTATGGTGCAGACCCAGTACTTC
>TRBV7-2|TRBJ2-7|-|-
CASSFTGTGSYEQYF
TGTGCCAGCAGCTTCACAGGGACGGGGTCCTACGAGCAGTACTTC
>TRBV27|TRBJ1-1|-|-
CASSLSQGTKAFF
TGTGCCAGCAGTTTATCTCAGGGTACTAAAGCTTTCTTT
>TRBV28|TRBJ2-6|few|TRBD1
CASRSPGTGTGANVLTF
TGTGCCAGCCGAAGTCCCGGGACAGGGACCGGGGCCAACGTCCTGACTTTC
>TRBV7-7|TRBJ2-2|-|TRBD2
CASSRGGASGELFF
TGTGCTAGCAGCCGCGGGGGGGCCAGCGGGGAGCTGTTTTTT
>TRBV14|TRBJ1-2|few|-
CASSQALQGTLGGYTF
TGTGCCAGCAGCCAAGCCCTACAGGGAACCTTAGGCGGCTACACCTTC
>TRBV2|TRBJ2-4|-|TRBD2
CASSEIKASGINIQYF
TGTGCCAGCAGTGAAATTAAAGCTAGCGGGATAAACATTCAGTACTTC
>TRBV7-2|TRBJ1-2|medium-sized|-
CASTKDRYGYTF
TGTGCCAGCACAAAGGACAGATATGGCTACACCTTC
>TRBV9|TRBJ2-6|few|TRBD1
CASRPDRVNGANVLTF
TGTGCCAGCAGACCGGACAGGGTTAATGGGGCCAACGTCCTGACTTTC
>TRBV7-8|TRBJ2-7|few|TRBD1
CASSLAQGDHEQYF
TGTGCCAGCAGCTTAGCACAGGGGGACCACGAGCAGTACTTC
>TRBV19|TRBJ2-5|-|-
CATASTWGGETQYF
TGTGCCACCGCCTCGACTTGGGGTGGGGAGACCCAGTACTTC
>TRBV7-2|TRBJ2-1|medium-sized|TRBD2
CASSSLRLAGGNEQFF
TGTGCCAGCAGTTCCCTCCGCCTAGCGGGGGGCAATGAGCAGTTCTTC
>TRBV29-1|TRBJ1-2|-|-
CSVETEDASQYYGYTF
TGCAGCGTTGAGACAGAGGATGCAAGCCAGTACTATGGCTACACCTTC